The 8 T cell receptor beta chains in this list originate from one sample, sequenced in a study of response to subunit inactivated influenza vaccine. TCRdb analysed the RT-PCR reads with MiXCR anew, one entry per CDR3 protein. The sample has some 500,000 distinct CDR3 sequences, approximately 12% seen once. The sample consisted of PBMCs from blood, taken roughly 47 days after vaccination. Source of these receptors: a man between 45 and 60 years old who received an inactivated influenza vaccine.

This clonotype was detected ten times or more. This chain links TRBV5-1 with TRBJ2-7; D remains ambiguous. V shed 2 bases and J shed 0 bases, with 6 bases lying between them. This CDR3 spans 13 amino acids. Germline CDR1 SGHRS, CDR2 YFSETQ. The CDR3 reads CASSLGYSYEQYF. The DNA of the CDR3 is TGCGCCAGCAGCTTAGGATACTCCTACGAGCAGTACTTC.

V usage is TRBV6-5 and J usage is TRBJ2-2, with D perhaps matching TRBD1 (6 bases). Germline assignment: CDR1 MNHEY and CDR2 SVGAGI. The CDR3 extends over 14 amino acids. V was trimmed by 4 bases and J by 3 bases, leaving 9 bases between them. CDR3 protein: CASSFQGYTGELFF. DNA for the CDR3: TGTGCCAGCAGTTTCCAGGGGTACACCGGGGAGCTGTTTTTT.

Only a few counts were recorded for this clonotype. The chain carries TRBV28 and TRBJ2-5; D not certain. V lost 6 bases and J 0 bases, leaving 14 bases between the germline ends. CDR3 length equals 15 residues. Germline V CDR1 and CDR2: MDHEN, SYDVKM. The CDR3 DNA sequence: TGTGCCAGCAGCCGAAAGGGCTGGTACCAAGAGACCCAGTACTTC. It yields the protein CASSRKGWYQETQYF.

This clonotype was observed a few times. V and J are TRBV10-1 and TRBJ2-3; TRBD1 matches at 9 bases. J was trimmed by 6 bases and V by 6 bases; bases with no gene match: 7. The CDR3 runs to 14 residues. The germline V gene has CDR1 WNHNN and CDR2 SYGVQD (reference sequence). The DNA of the CDR3 is TGCGCCAGCAGAGCCGGGACAGGGTCGGATACGCAGTATTTT. It codes for CASRAGTGSDTQYF.

This rearrangement joins TRBV2 to TRBJ2-7; D is uncertain. The CDR3 is made up of 12 amino acids. Germline V gene lookup returns CDR1 SNHLY and CDR2 FYNNEI. V was cut by 4 bases and J by 6 bases, with 10 bases left in between. The chain's CDR3 is CASSVVRSEQYF. CDR3 DNA sequence: TGTGCCAGCAGTGTGGTACGGTCCGAGCAGTACTTC.

The rearrangement uses TRBV28 and TRBJ2-3; D assignment may be TRBD1 or TRBD2 (5 bases each). The CDR3 totals 11 residues. V lost 8 bases to trimming and J lost 8 bases, with 11 bases between them. Germline loops: CDR1 MDHEN, CDR2 SYDVKM. The CDR3 is CASRGRITQYF. The CDR3 DNA reads as TGTGCCAGCCGGGGACGAATTACGCAGTATTTT.

This clonotype has a count of ten or more. The rearrangement links TRBV11-2 to TRBJ1-6, with no clear D. There are 12 residues in the CDR3. The germline V gene encodes CDR1 SGHAT and CDR2 FQNNGV. V gave up 4 bases and J gave up 10 bases, with 8 bases separating them. The CDR3, as DNA: TGTGCCAGCAGCTCCCCCCCCTCACCCCTCCACTTT. Encoded protein: CASSSPPSPLHF.

The chain joins TRBV4-3 to TRBJ1-3, with a tentative D call TRBD1 (6 bases). Trimming took off 4 bases at V and 0 bases at J, with 13 bases between the two ends. The germline V gene has CDR1 LGHNA and CDR2 YSLEER. The length of the CDR3 is 16 residues. CDR3 DNA: TGCGCCAGCAGCCCGGGACACCCTGACTCTGGAAACACCATATATTTT. It encodes CASSPGHPDSGNTIYF.